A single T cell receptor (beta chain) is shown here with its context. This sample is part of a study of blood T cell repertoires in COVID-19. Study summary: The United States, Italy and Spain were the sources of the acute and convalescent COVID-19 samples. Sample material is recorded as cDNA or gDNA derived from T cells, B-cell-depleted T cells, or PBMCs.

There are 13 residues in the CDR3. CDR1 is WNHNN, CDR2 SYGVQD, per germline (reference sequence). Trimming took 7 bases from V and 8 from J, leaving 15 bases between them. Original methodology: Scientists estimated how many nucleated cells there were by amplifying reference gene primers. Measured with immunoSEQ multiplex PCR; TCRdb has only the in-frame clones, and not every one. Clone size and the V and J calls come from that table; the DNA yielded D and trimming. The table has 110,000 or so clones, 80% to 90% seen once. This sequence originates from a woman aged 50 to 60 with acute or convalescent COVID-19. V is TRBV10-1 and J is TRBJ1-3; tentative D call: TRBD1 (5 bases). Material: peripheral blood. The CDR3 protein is CASTELGGYTIYF. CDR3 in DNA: TGCGCCAGCACCGAGCTCGGGGGATACACCATATATTTT.